This T cell receptor (beta chain) was sequenced for a study of blood T cell repertoires in COVID-19. About the research overall: Samples taken during acute and convalescent COVID-19 were collected in the United States, Italy and Spain. The cDNA or gDNA used as material had been derived from T cells, B-cell-depleted T cells, or PBMCs.

Notes on this clone: Compared with germline, one end of the junction differs, possibly owing to a read error.

CDR1 and CDR2 (germline): MNHEY, SVGAGI. The CDR3 has 13 residues. In the authors' methods: Quantification of nucleated cells was approximated via reference gene primer amplification. Method: immunoSEQ multiplex PCR; TCRdb's copy keeps in-frame clones and lacks some. The V and J calls and clone size come from that table; D and trimming were worked out from the DNA. The sample records 150,000 to 200,000 clones, roughly 91% being singletons. The sequence derives from a woman aged 45-65 years with acute or convalescent COVID-19. V and J are TRBV6-5 and TRBJ2-7, with TRBD1 as a possible D gene (6 bases). Sequencing input: peripheral blood. CDR3 region: CACRQATSYEQYF. The CDR3 DNA reads as TGTGCCTGCAGACAGGCGACCTCCTACGAGCAGTACTTC.